The present entry profiles one T cell receptor (beta chain) with its context. These data belong to a study of technical replicates of blood from several donors. Trimming took 1 base from V and 7 from J, leaving 14 bases between them. The CDR3 is made up of 15 amino acids. CDR1 SGHAT and CDR2 FQNNGV come from the germline V gene. Sequencing used immunoSEQ multiplex PCR; TCRdb keeps in-frame clones, though not all of them. The repertoire holds tens of thousands of clones, with 85% to 95% as singletons. The chain has TRBV11-2 and TRBJ2-1; possible D gene TRBD2, 7 bases. Sequencing was done on a sample of T cells isolated from PBMCs. The TCR comes from a human donor in good health. The chain's CDR3 is CASSLVRGGRNEQFF. The CDR3 coding sequence is TGTGCCAGCAGCTTAGTAAGGGGGGGTCGGAATGAGCAGTTCTTC.